These 14 T cell receptor beta chains share one sample of origin, sequenced in a study of T-cell memory formation after mild COVID-19. MiXCR was run by TCRdb on the 5' RACE reads, yielding one entry per CDR3 protein. The sample holds about 200,000 distinct CDR3 sequences; 18% are singletons and the top ten take roughly 2.3%. The sequenced sample consisted of PBMCs or a T cell subset sorted from them (not recorded which). These TCRs come from an adult woman who had mild COVID-19 (a few samples of this study predate the infection). Cell type and time point are not known.

This chain uses TRBV7-2 with TRBJ2-1; perhaps TRBD2 as D (7 bases). V lost 5 bases and J lost 8, with 22 bases in between. The CDR3 sequence is 16 residues long. Per the germline V gene, CDR1 is SGHTA and CDR2 is FQGNSA. CDR3 sequence: CASSVSGGGGWDEQFF. The CDR3 DNA reads as TGTGCCAGCAGCGTTAGCGGAGGGGGGGGTTGGGATGAGCAGTTCTTC.

This chain connects TRBV7-6 to TRBJ2-3; no reliable D call. Trimming shortened V by 2 bases and J by 8 bases, and 11 bases separated the two germline ends. CDR3 length: 13 amino acids. In germline, CDR1 is SGHVS, CDR2 FNYEAQ. CDR3: CASSLSSSRTQYF. CDR3 nucleotides: TGTGCCAGCAGCTTATCTAGTTCGCGTACGCAGTATTTT.

This chain links TRBV29-1 with TRBJ2-5; D is undetermined. This CDR3 comprises 11 residues. Germline lookup yields CDR1 SQVTM and CDR2 ANQGSEA. V was cut by 5 bases and J by 7 bases, with 11 bases left in between. This CDR3 is CSVRVAGTQYF. In DNA, the CDR3 is TGCAGCGTTCGGGTAGCCGGGACCCAGTACTTC. The variable domain in full, with the rest retrieved from reference TRBV29-1 and TRBJ2-5, is SAVISQKPSRDICQRGTSLTIQCQVDSQVTMMFWYRQQPGQSLTLIATANQGSEATYESGFVIDKFPISRPNLTFSTLTVSNMSPEDSSIYLCSVRVAGTQYFGPGTRLLVL.

This clonotype was seen only once. V and J are TRBV5-1 and TRBJ2-5; D unclear. Germline lookup yields CDR1 SGHRS and CDR2 YFSETQ. V gave up 1 base and J gave up 4 bases, with 8 bases separating them. This CDR3 has 13 amino acids. CDR3 coding DNA: TGCGCCAGCAGCTTGTCCCCGCGAGAGACCCAGTACTTC. This sequence encodes CASSLSPRETQYF.

This clonotype was seen only a few times. A junction boundary mismatches the germline segment, possibly from a read error. The chain joins TRBV29-1 to TRBJ2-7, with D perhaps matching TRBD2 (6 bases). The CDR3 spans 11 residues. CDR1 SQVTM and CDR2 ANQGSEA come from the germline V gene. In nucleotides, the CDR3 is TGCAGCGTTGAAGGCGGAGGGCAGTTACTTTTC. The encoded protein is CSVEGGGQLLF.

This clonotype was counted between two and nine times. This rearrangement joins TRBV19 to TRBJ2-7; 8 bases are shared with TRBD1. There are 14 residues in the CDR3. The V segment lost 4 bases and the J segment 0 bases; nucleotides outside the gene matches: 2. Germline CDR1 and CDR2: LNHDA and SQIVND (reference sequence). Here the CDR3 reads CASSTDRASYEQYF. The CDR3 nucleotides are TGTGCCAGTAGTACGGACAGGGCCTCCTACGAGCAGTACTTC.

The CDR3 DNA reads TGTGCCAGCAGCCCCCTGGTGGGAGAAGATACGCAGTATTTT. Protein product: CASSPLVGEDTQYF. The chain is built from TRBV7-8 and TRBJ2-3; tentatively, D is TRBD2 (5 bases). Germline CDR1 SGHVS, CDR2 FQNEAQ. This CDR3 has 14 amino acids. V was clipped by 5 bases and J by 5 bases, with 14 bases between them.

This clonotype showed up just a few times. The chain has TRBV15 and TRBJ1-3; no reliable D call. The CDR3 loop spans 13 amino acids. Deletions cut 3 bases from V and 0 bases from J, with 3 bases between. From germline, CDR1 is LNHNV and CDR2 YYDKDF (reference sequence). CDR3 sequence reads: CATSRPSGNTIYF. CDR3 bases: TGTGCCACCAGCAGGCCCTCTGGAAACACCATATATTTT.

This clonotype was detected a few times. The gene calls are TRBV4-2 and TRBJ1-1; D remains ambiguous. This CDR3 is 14 amino acids long. Trimming took 0 bases from V and 4 from J, leaving 9 bases between them. Germline V gene data show CDR1 as LGHNA and CDR2 as YNFKEQ. The CDR3 bases are TGTGCCAGCAGCCAAGATCAAAGGTCCACTGAAGCTTTCTTT. Translating gives CASSQDQRSTEAFF.

The chain carries TRBV11-2 and TRBJ1-2, with 7 bases matching TRBD1. V shed 1 base, J shed 8 bases, and the junction held 7 bases outside the gene matches. Germline CDR1 is SGHAT and CDR2 is FQNNGV. This CDR3 has 14 residues. CDR3 DNA: TGTGCCAGCAGCTTAGGACAGGGTGGCTGGGGCTACACCTTC. Amino acids: CASSLGQGGWGYTF.

The chain joins TRBV7-2 to TRBJ2-7; 11 bases agree with TRBD1. V lost 4 bases to trimming and J lost 2 bases; unmatched junction nucleotides: 13. The CDR3 runs 18 residues. Germline V gives CDR1 SGHTA, CDR2 FQGNSA. The CDR3 region is CASSYPWGMGQGAYEQYF. Written as DNA, the CDR3 is TGTGCCAGCAGCTACCCCTGGGGGATGGGACAGGGGGCCTACGAGCAGTACTTC.

The gene calls are TRBV5-1 and TRBJ2-5; 10 bases are a match to TRBD2. Germline V gives CDR1 SGHRS, CDR2 YFSETQ. V lost 2 bases, J lost 4 bases, and 8 bases stayed unmatched. CDR3 length: 16 residues. CDR3 in DNA: TGCGCCAGCAGCTTTGGGGGACTAGCGATAGGAGAGACCCAGTACTTC. Encoded protein: CASSFGGLAIGETQYF.

J is TRBJ2-7 and V is TRBV5-6; D may match TRBD1 or TRBD2 (6 bases each). Trimming stripped 2 bases from V and 2 bases from J, with 8 bases between. The germline V gene has CDR1 SGHDT and CDR2 YYEEEE. CDR3 size: 13 residues. The CDR3 here is CASSFRGPYEQYF. The CDR3, as DNA: TGTGCCAGCAGCTTTCGGGGGCCCTACGAGCAGTACTTC.

This clonotype appeared many times. The J gene is TRBJ2-1, the V gene TRBV24-1, with D possibly TRBD2 on 5 matching bases. The germline V gene encodes CDR1 KGHDR and CDR2 SFDVKD. The CDR3 has 16 amino acids. V was pared by 4 bases and J by 5 bases, with 17 bases between. The CDR3 DNA follows: TGTGCCACCAGTGACCTCACGGGGAGATCCCACAATGAGCAGTTCTTC. Translated: CATSDLTGRSHNEQFF.